These 17 T cell receptor beta chains were all obtained from the same sample, sequenced in a study of blood T cell repertoires in COVID-19. The data were produced by immunoSEQ multiplex PCR, yet TCRdb's version contains in-frame clones alone and is incomplete. The table has 39,000 or so clones, 80% to 90% seen once. The sample comprised peripheral blood. These receptors originate from a human donor in a cohort sampled during active COVID-19.

The V and J genes are TRBV2 and TRBJ2-1; 12 bases align to TRBD2. J lost 8 bases, V lost 4 bases, and 12 bases had no gene match. The CDR3 length is 17 residues. Germline V gives CDR1 SNHLY, CDR2 FYNNEI. Written as DNA, the CDR3 is TGTGCCAGCAGTGCGACTAGCGGGGGTGGTCCCTGGGATGAGCAGTTCTTC. This encodes CASSATSGGGPWDEQFF.

The V gene is TRBV15, the J gene TRBJ2-1, with D unresolved. V lost 7 bases and J 5 bases, leaving 12 bases between the germline ends. The CDR3 length is 13 residues. The germline gives CDR1 LNHNV, CDR2 YYDKDF (reference sequence). The CDR3 bases are TGTGCCACCAAGAGAGTTATGGACAATGAGCAGTTCTTC. Its protein product is CATKRVMDNEQFF.

This clone has a single count. This chain connects TRBV5-1 to TRBJ2-5; unclear D gene. CDR1 is SGHRS, CDR2 YFSETQ, per germline. V gave up 0 bases and J gave up 2 bases, with 17 bases separating them. The length of the CDR3 is 17 residues. For the CDR3, the DNA is TGCGCCAGCAGCTTGGGTGTCGGTACAGAAGGACAAGAGACCCAGTACTTC. It translates to CASSLGVGTEGQETQYF.

This chain's CDR3 is CASSSLDGGALTDTQYF. Written as DNA, the CDR3 is TGTGCCAGCAGCTCACTGGACGGGGGGGCACTAACAGATACGCAGTATTTT. The genes are TRBV3-1 (or the pseudogene TRBV3-2) and TRBJ2-3, with 8 bases lining up with TRBD2. CDR3 length: 17 amino acids. V shed 5 bases and J 3 bases; nucleotides not matched to a gene: 13. Germline V CDR1 and CDR2: LGHDT, YNNKEL (reference sequence).

The chain uses TRBV18 and TRBJ1-4; 7 nucleotides match TRBD1. The germline V gene has CDR1 KGHSH and CDR2 LQKENI. The CDR3 spans 14 residues. V gave up 3 bases and J gave up 7 bases; unmatched junction bases: 5. CDR3 residues: CASSPTGLGEKLFF. CDR3 DNA sequence: TGTGCCAGCTCACCGACAGGGCTGGGTGAAAAACTGTTTTTT.

The genes are TRBV7-9 and TRBJ2-6; D is unclear. CDR3 length: 15 amino acids. CDR1 SEHNR and CDR2 FQNEAQ come from the germline V gene (reference sequence). The V end lost 3 bases, the J end lost 1 base, and 7 bases lay between the germline ends. The CDR3 loop reads CASSLMASGANVLTF. Written as DNA, the CDR3 is TGTGCCAGCAGCTTGATGGCTTCTGGGGCCAACGTCCTGACTTTC. Based on the CDR3 plus reference TRBV7-9 and TRBJ2-6, the full variable domain is DTGVSQNPRHKITKRGQNVTFRCDPISEHNRLYWYRQTLGQGPEFLTYFQNEAQLEKSRLLSDRFSAERPKGSFSTLEIQRTEQGDSAMYLCASSLMASGANVLTFGAGSRLTVL.

This clone was observed a few times. The chain uses TRBV7-2 and TRBJ2-7; possibly TRBD2 for D (7 bases). There are 15 residues in the CDR3. Germline V gene sequence: CDR1 SGHTA, CDR2 FQGNSA. With 5 bases removed from V and 2 bases from J, the gap between germline ends came to 16 bases. The CDR3 loop is CASSQAAGAPYEQYF. CDR3 sequence (DNA): TGTGCCAGCAGCCAAGCGGCGGGGGCGCCCTACGAGCAGTACTTC.

V is TRBV2 and J is TRBJ1-4; tentatively, D is TRBD1 (5 bases). This CDR3 has 16 amino acids. The germline V and J ends were trimmed by 6 bases and 10 bases, with 24 bases remaining between them. The germline CDR1 and CDR2 sequences are SNHLY and FYNNEI. The CDR3 here is CASSLTAPSGAGKLFF. CDR3 nucleotide sequence: TGTGCCAGCAGCCTCACAGCACCCAGCGGGGCGGGAAAACTGTTTTTT.

This chain connects TRBV7-6 to TRBJ2-7; D unclear. Trimming stripped 0 bases from V and 2 bases from J, with 11 bases between. Germline loops: CDR1 SGHVS, CDR2 FNYEAQ. The CDR3 sequence is 15 residues long. The CDR3 DNA sequence: TGTGCCAGCAGCTTAGCGGGTGGGCAGACCTACGAGCAGTACTTC. Protein: CASSLAGGQTYEQYF.

The CDR3: CASSTGNYGYTF. The CDR3 DNA sequence: TGTGCCAGCAGTACAGGGAACTATGGCTACACCTTC. This rearrangement joins TRBV6-5 to TRBJ1-2, with a weak D call TRBD1 (6 bases). CDR1 and CDR2 from the germline V gene are MNHEY and SVGAGI. V lost 5 bases and J lost 2, with 6 bases in between. The CDR3 covers 12 residues.

This clone occurred once. The J gene is TRBJ2-3, the V gene TRBV24-1; D is possibly TRBD2 (5 bases). This CDR3 comprises 15 residues. Trimming pared 2 bases from V and 4 bases from J, leaving 12 bases between. The germline V gene encodes CDR1 KGHDR and CDR2 SFDVKD. CDR3 sequence: CATSDSRGSADTQYF. Written as DNA, the CDR3 is TGTGCCACCAGTGATTCTCGGGGATCGGCAGATACGCAGTATTTT.

V and J are TRBV5-8 and TRBJ2-7; TRBD1 aligns across 9 bases. The CDR3 is made up of 16 amino acids. The V gene's germline CDR1 is SGHTS and CDR2 YDEGEE. The trim removed 1 base at V and 0 bases at J, leaving 5 bases unmatched. In nucleotides, the CDR3 is TGTGCCAGCAGCTTGTGGGGACAGGGTAACTCCTACGAGCAGTACTTC. Translated: CASSLWGQGNSYEQYF.

The rearrangement uses TRBV5-1 and TRBJ2-3; TRBD2 matches at 9 bases. Trimming took 1 base from V and 0 from J; bases not matched to a gene: 0. The CDR3 sequence is 15 residues long. Germline V gives CDR1 SGHRS, CDR2 YFSETQ. The CDR3, as DNA: TGCGCCAGCAGCTTGACTAGCGGGAGCACAGATACGCAGTATTTT. Translated: CASSLTSGSTDTQYF.

This chain connects TRBV3-1 (or the pseudogene TRBV3-2) to TRBJ2-1; no clear D. V dropped 1 base and J dropped 6 bases, with 10 bases sitting between them. CDR1 is LGHDT and CDR2 is YNNKEL in the germline V gene (reference sequence). The CDR3 consists of 14 residues. The CDR3 sequence: CASSQVNSLNEQFF. In DNA, the CDR3 is TGTGCCAGCAGCCAAGTCAACTCCCTCAATGAGCAGTTCTTC.

The chain couples TRBV5-5 to TRBJ1-1; D gene uncertain. Trimming stripped 0 bases from V and 5 bases from J, with 11 bases between. The CDR3 is 14 amino acids. CDR1 is SGHKS and CDR2 is YYEKEE in the germline V gene (reference sequence). CDR3 residues: CASSLDMRGTEAFF. As DNA, the CDR3 is TGTGCCAGCAGCTTGGATATGCGAGGAACTGAAGCTTTCTTT.

This clone has just one count. The gene calls are TRBV19 and TRBJ2-2, with D possibly TRBD1 on 6 matching bases. V was clipped by 10 bases and J by 7 bases, with 16 bases between them. Germline V gene data show CDR1 as LNHDA and CDR2 as SQIVND (reference sequence). This CDR3 is built from 13 residues. The CDR3 DNA follows: TGTGCCACATCAGGGGCGCGCGTCGGGGAGCTGTTTTTT. Its translation: CATSGARVGELFF.

The V and J genes are TRBV5-1 and TRBJ2-3; possibly TRBD2 for D (5 bases). V was trimmed by 2 bases and J by 4 bases, leaving 11 bases between them. This CDR3 region has 14 residues. CDR1 and CDR2 from the germline V gene are SGHRS and YFSETQ. In DNA, the CDR3 is TGCGCCAGCAGCTTAGGGAGCCCTTCAGATACGCAGTATTTT. It translates to CASSLGSPSDTQYF.